This T cell receptor (beta chain) was documented in a study of T cell responses to AZD1222 COVID-19 vaccine. Study-level points and caveats: Clonal diversity was possibly underestimated, and white British individuals and females predominated among donors. Compared with day 0, the breadth and depth of the Spike-specific TCR repertoire rose significantly after two doses of AZD1222. Seropositivity was recorded at baseline in only 5 or 6 AZD1222 recipients. At 160-218 and 743-854, vaccine-associated CD4 TCRs were dominant, and they spanned spike.

Generated by immunoSEQ multiplex PCR, the TCRdb table keeps only in-frame clones and is missing some. The table has approximately 83,000 clones, around nine tenths seen once; the top ten hold less than 5.5%. In the case of this clone: Its antigen is unidentified.

Germline V gene lookup returns CDR1 SQVTM and CDR2 ANQGSEA. V lost 6 bases and J 0 bases, leaving 12 bases between the germline ends. The CDR3 is made up of 14 amino acids. The source material was peripheral blood, sampled on day 0 of MenACWY control vaccination. The chain employs TRBV29-1 and TRBJ1-5; D is uncertain. This TCR came from an adult in good health. In DNA, the CDR3 is TGCAGCGTGGGTTGGGGTAGTAGCAATCAGCCCCAGCATTTT. This encodes CSVGWGSSNQPQHF. Together with reference TRBV29-1 and TRBJ1-5, the CDR3 gives the full variable domain: SAVISQKPSRDICQRGTSLTIQCQVDSQVTMMFWYRQQPGQSLTLIATANQGSEATYESGFVIDKFPISRPNLTFSTLTVSNMSPEDSSIYLCSVGWGSSNQPQHFGDGTRLSIL.